The clone carrying this T cell receptor beta chain was seen repeatedly, ten times or more. The record originates from a study of Graves' ophthalmopathy and Graves' hyperthyroidism. Study overall: Peripheral blood sampling occurred at initial diagnosis, before any treatment.

Germline V gene sequence: CDR1 PRHDT, CDR2 FYEKMQ (reference sequence). The CDR3 runs 12 residues. V was clipped by 3 bases and J by 5 bases, with 7 bases between them. The TCR beta CDR3 regions underwent amplification from RNA transcripts. HTBI-primed RT-PCR formed the first round, and a multiplex PCR formed the second. TCRdb reprocessed the multiplex PCR reads with MiXCR, giving one entry per CDR3 protein. This sample has approximately 460,000 distinct CDR3 sequences, with 13% to 15% found just once. The sequence came from a young woman with Graves' ophthalmopathy. The sequenced sample was blood. The chain uses TRBV13 and TRBJ2-5, with D possibly TRBD2 on 6 matching bases. The CDR3 loop is CASSLTSETQYF. CDR3 bases: TGTGCCAGCAGCTTGACTAGTGAGACCCAGTACTTC.